The 7 T cell receptor beta chains in this list originate from one sample, sequenced in a study of blood T cell repertoires in COVID-19. Sequencing was performed with immunoSEQ multiplex PCR; in TCRdb, only in-frame clones are kept and a portion is missing. The data show 390,000 or so clones, with 80% to 90% seen just once and 10% held by the top ten. The sample comprised PBMCs or T cells enriched from blood (not recorded which). Every receptor here comes from a woman in her forties or fifties who had recovered from COVID-19.

The gene calls are TRBV3-1 (or the pseudogene TRBV3-2) and TRBJ1-1; tentative D call: TRBD1 (5 bases). The CDR3 spans 13 residues. V was trimmed by 8 bases and J by 0 bases, leaving 10 bases between them. Germline V gene sequence: CDR1 LGHDT, CDR2 YNNKEL (reference sequence). CDR3 DNA sequence: TGTGCCAGCGGTGGACAAATGAACACTGAAGCTTTCTTT. Amino acid sequence: CASGGQMNTEAFF.

J is TRBJ1-1 and V is TRBV5-1; no firm D call. The CDR3 runs 16 residues. Between the trimmed V and J ends, which lost 4 bases and 3 bases, there was a span of 19 bases. Germline CDR1 reads SGHRS; CDR2 reads YFSETQ. This chain's CDR3 is CASSLGSGLLDTEAFF. Here the CDR3 DNA reads TGCGCCAGCAGCCTGGGGAGCGGTTTGTTGGACACTGAAGCTTTCTTT.

This chain's CDR3 is CASGGAGHTEAFF. CDR3 nucleotide sequence: TGTGCCAGCGGAGGGGCAGGGCACACTGAAGCTTTCTTT. The chain uses TRBV27 and TRBJ1-1; tentatively, D is TRBD1 (5 bases). CDR3 length equals 13 residues. With 8 bases removed from V and 3 bases from J, the gap between germline ends came to 13 bases. Per germline, CDR1 MNHEY and CDR2 SMNVEV (reference sequence).

This clone was seen once. The V and J genes are TRBV2 and TRBJ1-2; 9 bases line up with TRBD1. CDR1 SNHLY and CDR2 FYNNEI come from the germline V gene. CDR3 length: 14 residues. The ends lost 4 bases at V and 4 bases at J; junction bases unmatched: 4. The CDR3 nucleotides are TGTGCCAGCAGTGCCGGACAGGGGATCTATGGCTACACCTTC. Translating it yields CASSAGQGIYGYTF. The full variable domain, in which reference TRBV2 and TRBJ1-2 provide the parts outside the CDR3, is EPEVTQTPSHQVTQMGQEVILRCVPISNHLYFYWYRQILGQKVEFLVSFYNNEISEKSEIFDDQFSVERPDGSNFTLKIRSTKLEDSAMYFCASSAGQGIYGYTFGSGTRLTVV.

The rearrangement joins TRBV7-9 to TRBJ1-5; D is unresolved. The germline V and J ends were trimmed by 8 bases and 0 bases, with 11 bases remaining between them. The germline CDR1 and CDR2 sequences are SEHNR and FQNEAQ (reference sequence). The CDR3 runs 14 residues. The DNA of the CDR3 is TGTGCCAGCTCCCTGGAGAATAGCAATCAGCCCCAGCATTTT. Encoded protein: CASSLENSNQPQHF.

The chain is built from TRBV7-8 and TRBJ2-7; 12 bases match TRBD2. The CDR3 loop spans 18 amino acids. Per the germline V gene, CDR1 is SGHVS and CDR2 is FQNEAQ. Trimming took 7 bases from V and 0 from J; bases not matched to a gene: 13. CDR3 DNA: TGTGCCAGCACCCATGACGTACTAGCGGGGGGAAGCTCCTACGAGCAGTACTTC. As protein: CASTHDVLAGGSSYEQYF.

This clone was recorded a few times. The CDR3 here is CAGLPGNNSPLHF. CDR3 nucleotides: TGTGCCGGACTCCCGGGGAATAATTCACCCCTCCACTTT. The rearrangement links TRBV30 to TRBJ1-6; D not resolved. This CDR3 is built from 13 residues. Per germline, CDR1 GTSNPN and CDR2 SVGIG (reference sequence). V was cut by 8 bases and J by 5 bases, with 13 bases left in between.